This record concerns one TCR beta chain sequence. These data belong to a study of blood T cell repertoires in COVID-19. Deletions cut 0 bases from V and 9 bases from J, with 17 bases between. The CDR3 length is 15 residues. The germline CDR1 and CDR2 sequences are LGHDT and YNNKEL (reference sequence). The method was immunoSEQ multiplex PCR; TCRdb's version includes in-frame clones alone and lacks a portion of them. This sample carries tens of thousands of clones, roughly 80% of them seen once, and the ten largest clones take about a fifth. Material for sequencing was peripheral blood. This sequence joins TRBV3-1 (or the pseudogene TRBV3-2) and TRBJ1-1; weak D call: TRBD1 (6 bases). The sequence derives from a man older than 75 with active or convalescent COVID-19. The CDR3 sequence is CASSQDGGVEEKAFF. CDR3 bases: TGTGCCAGCAGCCAAGATGGGGGCGTAGAGGAGAAAGCTTTCTTT.